This is a list of T cell receptor beta chains from one sample in a study of sequential checkpoint blockade in melanoma. The assay was immunoSEQ multiplex PCR, and TCRdb's table has in-frame clones only and misses some. The sample holds 4,200 or so clones, about 20% seen once. The material sequenced was tumor tissue (inferred from file names), taken from a patient given nivolumab and ipilimumab in sequence. All receptors derive from a human donor with melanoma. CDR3s include the opening cysteine and the closing phenylalanine or tryptophan. D genes are given only for firm matches. For some rows the clone size is stated as once, few or many, or as a class when expanded; others skip it.

v_call: TRBV9
d_call: TRBD1
j_call: TRBJ2-1
clone_size: -
cdr3_aa: CASSANRGTMAYNEQFF
cdr3_nt: TGTGCCAGCAGCGCGAACAGGGGCACAATGGCCTACAATGAGCAGTTCTTC

v_call: TRBV11-3
d_call: -
j_call: TRBJ1-1
clone_size: many
cdr3_aa: CASSRLTASLEAFF
cdr3_nt: TGTGCCAGCAGCCGTCTCACAGCGTCTCTTGAAGCTTTCTTT

v_call: TRBV11-3
d_call: -
j_call: TRBJ2-6
clone_size: many
cdr3_aa: CASSSPRSGANVLTF
cdr3_nt: TGTGCCAGCAGCTCCCCCAGGTCTGGGGCCAACGTCCTGACTTTC

v_call: TRBV5-1
d_call: -
j_call: TRBJ1-3
clone_size: -
cdr3_aa: CASSQDKRGNTIYF
cdr3_nt: TGCGCCAGCAGCCAGGACAAAAGAGGAAACACCATATATTTT

v_call: TRBV19
d_call: -
j_call: TRBJ2-4
clone_size: -
cdr3_aa: CASSIVVGGNIQYF
cdr3_nt: TGTGCCAGTAGTATCGTCGTTGGGGGAAACATTCAGTACTTC

v_call: TRBV11-3
d_call: TRBD2
j_call: TRBJ2-3
clone_size: few
cdr3_aa: CASSPRLAGDTDTQYF
cdr3_nt: TGTGCCAGCAGCCCCCGACTAGCGGGAGACACAGATACGCAGTATTTT

v_call: TRBV11-3
d_call: -
j_call: TRBJ1-4
clone_size: medium-sized
cdr3_aa: CASSLWGGVEKLFF
cdr3_nt: TGTGCCAGCAGCCTCTGGGGAGGGGTAGAAAAACTGTTTTTT

v_call: TRBV23-1
d_call: -
j_call: TRBJ2-3
clone_size: many
cdr3_aa: CASSWGGVLTDTQYF
cdr3_nt: TGCGCCAGCAGCTGGGGCGGGGTGCTCACAGATACGCAGTATTTT

v_call: TRBV29-1
d_call: -
j_call: TRBJ1-1
clone_size: -
cdr3_aa: CSANQGMNTEAFF
cdr3_nt: TGCAGCGCCAATCAGGGGATGAACACTGAAGCTTTCTTT

v_call: TRBV19
d_call: -
j_call: TRBJ1-2
clone_size: -
cdr3_aa: CASSIVRSNYGYTF
cdr3_nt: TGTGCCAGTAGTATTGTCAGGTCTAACTATGGCTACACCTTC

v_call: TRBV29-1
d_call: TRBD1
j_call: TRBJ1-1
clone_size: -
cdr3_aa: CSADRAVNTEAFF
cdr3_nt: TGCAGCGCTGACAGGGCTGTGAACACTGAAGCTTTCTTT

v_call: TRBV11-3
d_call: -
j_call: TRBJ2-2
clone_size: medium-sized
cdr3_aa: CASSQGATGVTGELFF
cdr3_nt: TGTGCCAGCAGCCAAGGGGCGACAGGAGTTACCGGGGAGCTGTTTTTT

v_call: TRBV6-8
d_call: -
j_call: TRBJ1-6
clone_size: few
cdr3_aa: CASSYSSSPHSPLHF
cdr3_nt: TGTGCCAGCAGTTACTCTAGCTCACCCCATTCACCCCTCCACTTT

v_call: TRBV25-1
d_call: -
j_call: TRBJ1-6
clone_size: -
cdr3_aa: CASSEYGSRNSPLHF
cdr3_nt: TGTGCCAGCAGTGAATACGGGAGTCGTAATTCACCCCTCCACTTT

v_call: TRBV4-1
d_call: TRBD1
j_call: TRBJ2-2
clone_size: -
cdr3_aa: CASRIPGGTGELFF
cdr3_nt: TGCGCCAGCAGAATCCCAGGGGGCACCGGGGAGCTGTTTTTT

v_call: TRBV11-3
d_call: TRBD2
j_call: TRBJ2-1
clone_size: medium-sized
cdr3_aa: CASSLSSGGHNEQFF
cdr3_nt: TGTGCCAGCAGCTTATCCAGCGGGGGACACAATGAGCAGTTCTTC

v_call: TRBV4-1
d_call: TRBD1
j_call: TRBJ1-1
clone_size: -
cdr3_aa: CASSQDLVRTGVNTEAFF
cdr3_nt: TGCGCCAGCAGCCAAGATCTCGTCCGGACAGGGGTTAACACTGAAGCTTTCTTT

v_call: TRBV9
d_call: -
j_call: TRBJ1-1
clone_size: few
cdr3_aa: CASSAQRTGTEAFF
cdr3_nt: TGTGCCAGCAGCGCGCAGCGCACGGGCACTGAAGCTTTCTTT

v_call: TRBV11-3
d_call: -
j_call: TRBJ1-4
clone_size: many
cdr3_aa: CASSSSTGNEKLFF
cdr3_nt: TGTGCCAGCAGCTCGTCGACAGGCAATGAAAAACTGTTTTTT

v_call: TRBV11-3
d_call: -
j_call: TRBJ1-2
clone_size: many
cdr3_aa: CASSSRMGSGGYTF
cdr3_nt: TGTGCCAGCAGCTCCCGGATGGGGTCGGGAGGCTACACCTTC

v_call: TRBV4-1
d_call: -
j_call: TRBJ1-1
clone_size: -
cdr3_aa: CASSAGQLNTEAFF
cdr3_nt: TGCGCCAGCAGTGCAGGACAACTGAACACTGAAGCTTTCTTT

v_call: TRBV14
d_call: -
j_call: TRBJ1-3
clone_size: -
cdr3_aa: CASSQDGQPLTAGNTIYF
cdr3_nt: TGTGCCAGCAGCCAAGACGGGCAGCCACTAACCGCTGGAAACACCATATATTTT

v_call: TRBV6-8
d_call: -
j_call: TRBJ1-4
clone_size: -
cdr3_aa: CASRKQERSSEKLFF
cdr3_nt: TGTGCCAGCAGGAAACAGGAAAGATCAAGTGAAAAACTGTTTTTT

v_call: TRBV5-1
d_call: -
j_call: TRBJ2-7
clone_size: -
cdr3_aa: CASSLSQVQVEQYF
cdr3_nt: TGCGCCAGCAGCTTATCGCAGGTACAAGTGGAGCAGTACTTC

v_call: TRBV14
d_call: TRBD1
j_call: TRBJ2-7
clone_size: -
cdr3_aa: CASSRVGGGEQYF
cdr3_nt: TGTGCCAGCAGCAGGGTAGGGGGCGGCGAGCAGTACTTC

v_call: TRBV9
d_call: -
j_call: TRBJ2-3
clone_size: -
cdr3_aa: CASSIQGPELYF
cdr3_nt: TGTGCCAGCAGCATCCAGGGGCCGGAGTTGTATTTT

v_call: TRBV14
d_call: -
j_call: TRBJ1-2
clone_size: -
cdr3_aa: CASSQGRQDYGYTF
cdr3_nt: TGTGCCAGCAGCCAGGGACGGCAGGACTATGGCTACACCTTC

v_call: TRBV18
d_call: -
j_call: TRBJ1-1
clone_size: -
cdr3_aa: CASSPGRIEAFF
cdr3_nt: TGTGCCAGCTCACCCGGACGTATTGAAGCTTTCTTT

v_call: TRBV11-3
d_call: -
j_call: TRBJ1-1
clone_size: many
cdr3_aa: CASTEGGLDTEAFF
cdr3_nt: TGTGCCAGCACCGAAGGGGGTTTGGACACTGAAGCTTTCTTT

v_call: TRBV15
d_call: -
j_call: TRBJ2-7
clone_size: few
cdr3_aa: CATSRDKVPGLLYEQYF
cdr3_nt: TGTGCCACCAGCAGAGATAAGGTCCCGGGACTCCTCTACGAGCAGTACTTC

v_call: TRBV6-8
d_call: -
j_call: TRBJ2-7
clone_size: few
cdr3_aa: CASSQGNGFYEQYF
cdr3_nt: TGTGCCAGCAGTCAGGGCAACGGTTTCTACGAGCAGTACTTC

v_call: TRBV11-3
d_call: -
j_call: TRBJ1-1
clone_size: medium-sized
cdr3_aa: CASSLYRDSLNTEAFF
cdr3_nt: TGTGCCAGCAGCTTATACAGAGACAGCCTGAACACTGAAGCTTTCTTT

v_call: TRBV11-3
d_call: TRBD1
j_call: TRBJ1-3
clone_size: medium-sized
cdr3_aa: CASSGGQGAFAGNTIYF
cdr3_nt: TGTGCCAGCAGCGGGGGGCAGGGGGCGTTTGCTGGAAACACCATATATTTT

v_call: TRBV23-1
d_call: -
j_call: TRBJ2-3
clone_size: -
cdr3_aa: CASSQDLGSGNTDTQYF
cdr3_nt: TGCGCCAGCAGCCAAGATCTCGGAAGCGGTAACACAGATACGCAGTATTTT

v_call: TRBV11-3
d_call: TRBD1
j_call: TRBJ1-4
clone_size: -
cdr3_aa: CASSPVIVQGGNEKLFF
cdr3_nt: TGTGCCAGCAGCCCCGTGATCGTCCAGGGGGGTAATGAAAAACTGTTTTTT

v_call: TRBV5-1
d_call: -
j_call: TRBJ2-1
clone_size: -
cdr3_aa: CASSLGQGDYNEQFF
cdr3_nt: TGCGCCAGCAGCTTGGGTCAGGGCGACTACAATGAGCAGTTCTTC

v_call: TRBV6-8
d_call: TRBD1
j_call: TRBJ2-7
clone_size: few
cdr3_aa: CASNLRQGANEQYF
cdr3_nt: TGTGCCAGCAATCTACGGCAGGGGGCCAACGAGCAGTACTTC

v_call: TRBV6-8
d_call: -
j_call: TRBJ2-3
clone_size: -
cdr3_aa: CASRPTSEVRTDTQYF
cdr3_nt: TGTGCCAGCAGACCGACCTCAGAGGTCCGCACAGATACGCAGTATTTT

v_call: TRBV6-8
d_call: TRBD2
j_call: TRBJ2-3
clone_size: few
cdr3_aa: CASSRDPPTSGGRGDTQYF
cdr3_nt: TGTGCCAGCAGCCGCGATCCTCCCACTAGCGGGGGGCGGGGAGATACGCAGTATTTT

v_call: TRBV11-3
d_call: TRBD2
j_call: TRBJ2-1
clone_size: few
cdr3_aa: CASSFGTSFDNEQFF
cdr3_nt: TGTGCCAGCAGCTTTGGGACTAGTTTCGACAATGAGCAGTTCTTC

v_call: TRBV6-8
d_call: -
j_call: TRBJ1-6
clone_size: large
cdr3_aa: CASSPRGGRNSPLHF
cdr3_nt: TGTGCCAGCAGTCCCCGGGGGGGAAGGAACTCACCCCTCCACTTT

v_call: TRBV19
d_call: TRBD1
j_call: TRBJ1-1
clone_size: few
cdr3_aa: CASSTTRQGSEAFF
cdr3_nt: TGTGCCAGTAGTACGACTCGACAGGGCTCCGAAGCTTTCTTT

v_call: TRBV6-8
d_call: TRBD1
j_call: TRBJ2-5
clone_size: medium-sized
cdr3_aa: CATRRTGYEETQYF
cdr3_nt: TGTGCCACCCGTCGGACAGGGTACGAAGAGACCCAGTACTTC

v_call: TRBV11-3
d_call: -
j_call: TRBJ2-1
clone_size: medium-sized
cdr3_aa: CASSSYKDSPHNEQFF
cdr3_nt: TGTGCCAGCAGCTCCTACAAGGACAGTCCCCACAATGAGCAGTTCTTC

v_call: TRBV6-8
d_call: TRBD1
j_call: TRBJ1-6
clone_size: -
cdr3_aa: CASSQTGIPLHF
cdr3_nt: TGTGCCAGCAGTCAGACAGGGATCCCCCTCCACTTT

v_call: TRBV6-8
d_call: TRBD1
j_call: TRBJ1-4
clone_size: few
cdr3_aa: CGKSRGQTREKLFF
cdr3_nt: TGTGGAAAAAGCCGGGGACAGACAAGGGAAAAACTGTTTTTT

v_call: TRBV5-1
d_call: TRBD1
j_call: TRBJ1-6
clone_size: -
cdr3_aa: CASSLDGTGASPLHF
cdr3_nt: TGCGCCAGCAGCTTGGACGGGACAGGAGCTTCACCCCTCCACTTT

v_call: TRBV28
d_call: -
j_call: TRBJ1-6
clone_size: few
cdr3_aa: CASSLYRGDYNSPLHF
cdr3_nt: TGTGCCAGCAGTTTATATCGGGGGGACTATAATTCACCCCTCCACTTT

v_call: TRBV19
d_call: TRBD1
j_call: TRBJ1-5
clone_size: -
cdr3_aa: CASSIQGVGQPQHF
cdr3_nt: TGTGCCAGTAGTATTCAGGGGGTAGGTCAGCCCCAGCATTTT

v_call: TRBV6-8
d_call: -
j_call: TRBJ2-3
clone_size: medium-sized
cdr3_aa: CASSANFGATDTQYF
cdr3_nt: TGTGCCAGCAGTGCTAATTTCGGCGCCACAGATACGCAGTATTTT

v_call: TRBV11-3
d_call: -
j_call: TRBJ1-1
clone_size: medium-sized
cdr3_aa: CASSLREGNTEAFF
cdr3_nt: TGTGCCAGCAGCTTACGGGAGGGTAACACTGAAGCTTTCTTT

v_call: TRBV5-1
d_call: TRBD1
j_call: TRBJ2-3
clone_size: -
cdr3_aa: CASSLATGGVGDTQYF
cdr3_nt: TGCGCCAGCAGCTTGGCCACAGGGGGCGTGGGAGATACGCAGTATTTT

v_call: TRBV6-8
d_call: -
j_call: TRBJ1-1
clone_size: medium-sized
cdr3_aa: CAISDFGRGNTEAFF
cdr3_nt: TGTGCCATCAGTGACTTCGGACGGGGGAACACTGAAGCTTTCTTT

v_call: TRBV14
d_call: -
j_call: TRBJ2-2
clone_size: few
cdr3_aa: CASSFRGGELFF
cdr3_nt: TGTGCCAGCAGCTTTAGGGGCGGGGAGCTGTTTTTT

v_call: TRBV11-3
d_call: TRBD1
j_call: TRBJ1-1
clone_size: medium-sized
cdr3_aa: CASSEIRDRATEAFF
cdr3_nt: TGTGCCAGCAGCGAAATACGGGACAGGGCCACTGAAGCTTTCTTT

v_call: TRBV5-1
d_call: -
j_call: TRBJ2-3
clone_size: -
cdr3_aa: CASSLASSTDTQYF
cdr3_nt: TGCGCCAGCAGCTTGGCGAGCAGCACAGATACGCAGTATTTT